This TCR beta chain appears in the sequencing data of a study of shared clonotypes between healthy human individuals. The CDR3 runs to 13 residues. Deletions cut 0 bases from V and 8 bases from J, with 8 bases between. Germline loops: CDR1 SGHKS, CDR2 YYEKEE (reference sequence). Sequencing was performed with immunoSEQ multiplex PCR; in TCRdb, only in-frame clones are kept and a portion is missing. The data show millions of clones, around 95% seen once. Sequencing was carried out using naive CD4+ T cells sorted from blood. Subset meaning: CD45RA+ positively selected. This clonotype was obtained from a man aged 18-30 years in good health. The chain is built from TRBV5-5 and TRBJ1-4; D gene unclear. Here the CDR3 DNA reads TGTGCCAGCAGCTTGGACAGAGAAGAAAAACTGTTTTTT. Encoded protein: CASSLDREEKLFF.